The present entry profiles one T cell receptor beta chain with its context. Antigen: not known. Both 60 Vbeta primers and 13 Jbeta primers went into the PCR. The protocol was immunoSEQ multiplex PCR, while the TCRdb copy is restricted to in-frame clones and leaves out a portion. The sample contains about 250,000 clones, about 75% of which appear only once. These data are taken from a study of cytomegalovirus exposure and HLA in healthy donors. Whole-study context: Inside one of the first data releases sat 75 million to 100 million unique TCRs taken from HLA-typed donors.

Study-wide results and limits: In a later analysis, productive TCRs from donors in an Asian-associated ancestry cluster reportedly carried fewer N-insertions than the cohort mean. Later genetic work tied a missense DCLRE1C variant to beta-chain V and J trimming. A classifier reportedly called cytomegalovirus status with high sensitivity and specificity.

The CDR3 length is 13 residues. Per the germline V gene, CDR1 is SGHDT and CDR2 is YYEEEE. Trimming shortened V by 2 bases and J by 5 bases, and 7 bases separated the two germline ends. This chain uses TRBV5-6 with TRBJ2-2, with D perhaps matching TRBD1 (5 bases). This receptor was taken from a female donor in good health and CMV-seronegative. Sequencing input: PBMCs. For the CDR3, the DNA is TGTGCCAGCAGCTTTAAGGGGACCGGGGAGCTGTTTTTT. Amino acid sequence: CASSFKGTGELFF.